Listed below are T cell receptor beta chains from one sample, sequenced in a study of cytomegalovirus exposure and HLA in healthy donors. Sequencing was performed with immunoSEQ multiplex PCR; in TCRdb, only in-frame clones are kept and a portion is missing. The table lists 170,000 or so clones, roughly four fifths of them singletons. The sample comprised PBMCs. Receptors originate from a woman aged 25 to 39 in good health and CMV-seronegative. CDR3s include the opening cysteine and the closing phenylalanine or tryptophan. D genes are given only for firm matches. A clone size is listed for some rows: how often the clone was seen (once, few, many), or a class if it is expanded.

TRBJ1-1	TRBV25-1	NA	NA	CASRDSGWDTEAFF	TGTGCCAGCCGCGATTCAGGGTGGGACACTGAAGCTTTCTTT
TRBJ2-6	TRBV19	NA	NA	CASSMEGQGGTGANVLTF	TGTGCCAGTAGTATGGAAGGCCAGGGGGGTACTGGGGCCAACGTCCTGACTTTC
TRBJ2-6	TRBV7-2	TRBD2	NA	CASSSTPGGANGLTF	TGTGCCAGCAGCTCCACCCCGGGGGGGGCCAACGGCCTGACTTTC
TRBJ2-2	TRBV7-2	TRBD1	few	CASSLQGAGGELFF	TGTGCCAGCAGCTTACAGGGGGCGGGCGGGGAGCTGTTTTTT
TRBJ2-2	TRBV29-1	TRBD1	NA	CSVLTGATNTGELFF	TGCAGCGTTCTCACAGGGGCAACGAACACCGGGGAGCTGTTTTTT
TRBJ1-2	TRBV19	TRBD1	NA	CASSMTGANNGYTF	TGTGCCAGTAGTATGACAGGGGCGAACAATGGCTACACCTTC
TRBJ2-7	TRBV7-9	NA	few	CASSLVGGPRDEQYF	TGTGCCAGCAGCTTAGTTGGCGGGCCGCGGGACGAGCAGTACTTC
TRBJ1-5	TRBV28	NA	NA	CASSLGGKGNQPQHF	TGTGCCAGCAGTTTGGGGGGAAAAGGGAATCAGCCCCAGCATTTT
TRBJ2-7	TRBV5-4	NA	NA	CASSSTTGDGQYF	TGTGCCAGCAGCTCGACCACAGGAGACGGGCAGTACTTC
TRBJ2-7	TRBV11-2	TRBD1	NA	CASSLDRGRSYEQYF	TGTGCCAGCAGTTTGGACAGGGGGCGATCCTACGAGCAGTACTTC
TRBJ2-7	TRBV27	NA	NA	CASSFLGAMGNEQYF	TGTGCCAGCAGTTTTCTGGGGGCGATGGGGAACGAGCAGTACTTC
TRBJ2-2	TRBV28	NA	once	CASSFTSRKAGTGELFF	TGTGCCAGCAGTTTCACTAGCAGAAAGGCGGGAACCGGGGAGCTGTTTTTT
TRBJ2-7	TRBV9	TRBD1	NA	CASSALGTGDYEQYF	TGTGCCAGCAGCGCACTCGGGACAGGGGACTACGAGCAGTACTTC
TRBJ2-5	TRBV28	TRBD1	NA	CASRTGNQETQYF	TGTGCCAGCAGGACAGGGAACCAAGAGACCCAGTACTTC
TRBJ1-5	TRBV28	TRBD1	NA	CASRTPGQGGQPQHF	TGTGCCAGCAGAACACCGGGACAGGGGGGTCAGCCCCAGCATTTT
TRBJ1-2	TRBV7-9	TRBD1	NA	CASSPSDRGAGYTF	TGTGCCAGCAGCCCATCGGACAGGGGCGCTGGCTACACCTTC
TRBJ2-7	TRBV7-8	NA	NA	CASSLAIDRSEYYEQYF	TGTGCCAGCAGCTTAGCTATAGATCGTAGCGAATACTACGAGCAGTACTTC
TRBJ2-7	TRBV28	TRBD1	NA	CASSDRAGEQYF	TGTGCCAGCAGTGACAGGGCGGGTGAGCAGTACTTC
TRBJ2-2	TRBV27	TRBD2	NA	CASKPLAGFPGELFF	TGTGCCAGCAAACCCCTAGCGGGATTCCCCGGGGAGCTGTTTTTT
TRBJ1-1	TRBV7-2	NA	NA	CASSRAGAEAFF	TGTGCCAGCAGCCGGGCGGGGGCTGAAGCTTTCTTT
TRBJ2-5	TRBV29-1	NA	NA	CSVLQFGGRETQYF	TGCAGCGTTCTTCAGTTCGGTGGGCGAGAGACCCAGTACTTC
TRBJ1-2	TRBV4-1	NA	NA	CASSQARLSQGNGYTF	TGCGCCAGCAGCCAGGCCCGACTTTCCCAAGGAAATGGCTACACCTTC
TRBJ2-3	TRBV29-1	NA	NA	CSAKLRGTDTQYF	TGCAGCGCAAAACTCAGGGGTACAGATACGCAGTATTTT
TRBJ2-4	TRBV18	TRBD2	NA	CASSPPTGTSEAKNSQYF	TGTGCCAGCTCACCCCCAACCGGGACTAGCGAAGCCAAAAACAGTCAGTACTTC
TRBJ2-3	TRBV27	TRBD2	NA	CASSGLAGISDTQYF	TGTGCCAGCAGTGGGTTAGCGGGAATCTCCGATACGCAGTATTTT